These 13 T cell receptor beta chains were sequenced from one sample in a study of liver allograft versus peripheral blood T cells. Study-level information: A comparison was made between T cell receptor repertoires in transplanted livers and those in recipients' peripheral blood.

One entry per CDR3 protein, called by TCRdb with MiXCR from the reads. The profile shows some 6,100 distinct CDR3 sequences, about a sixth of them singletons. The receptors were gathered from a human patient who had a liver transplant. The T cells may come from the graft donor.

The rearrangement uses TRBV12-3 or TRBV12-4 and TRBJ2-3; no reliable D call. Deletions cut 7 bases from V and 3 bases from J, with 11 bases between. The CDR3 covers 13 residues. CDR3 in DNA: TGTGCCAGCATTGAGACGGAGACAGATACGCAGTATTTT. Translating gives CASIETETDTQYF.

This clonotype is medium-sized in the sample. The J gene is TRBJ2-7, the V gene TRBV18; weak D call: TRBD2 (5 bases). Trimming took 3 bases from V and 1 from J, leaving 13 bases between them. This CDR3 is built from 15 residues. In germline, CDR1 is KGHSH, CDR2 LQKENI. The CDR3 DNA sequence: TGTGCCAGCTCACCGCCGGGATCTCCTTCCTACGAGCAGTACTTC. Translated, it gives CASSPPGSPSYEQYF.

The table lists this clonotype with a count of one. CDR3 DNA: TGTGCCAGCAGACCTCCAGGGGACAATCAGCCCCAGCATTTT. Translated, it gives CASRPPGDNQPQHF. This chain joins TRBV12-3 or TRBV12-4 and TRBJ1-5; D is perhaps TRBD1 (6 bases). With 6 bases removed from V and 3 bases from J, the gap between germline ends came to 12 bases. The CDR3 spans 14 residues.

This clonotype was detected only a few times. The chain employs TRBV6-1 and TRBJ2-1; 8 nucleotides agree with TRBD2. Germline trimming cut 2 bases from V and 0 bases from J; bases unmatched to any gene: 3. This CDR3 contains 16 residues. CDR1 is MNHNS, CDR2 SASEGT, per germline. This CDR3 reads CASSERGGASYNEQFF. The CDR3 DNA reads TGTGCCAGCAGTGAACGGGGGGGGGCCTCCTACAATGAGCAGTTCTTC.

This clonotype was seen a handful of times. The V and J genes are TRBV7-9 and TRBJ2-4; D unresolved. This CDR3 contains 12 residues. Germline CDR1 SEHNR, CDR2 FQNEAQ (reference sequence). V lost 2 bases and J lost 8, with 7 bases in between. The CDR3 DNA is TGTGCCAGCAGCTTACTTGGGGACATTCAGTACTTC. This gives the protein CASSLLGDIQYF.

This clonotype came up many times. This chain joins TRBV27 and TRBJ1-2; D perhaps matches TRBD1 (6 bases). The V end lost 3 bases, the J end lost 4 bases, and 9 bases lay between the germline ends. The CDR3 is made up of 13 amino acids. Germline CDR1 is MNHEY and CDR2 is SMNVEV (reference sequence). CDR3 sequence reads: CASSLSTGYGYTF. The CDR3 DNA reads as TGTGCCAGCAGTTTGTCGACAGGCTATGGCTACACCTTC.

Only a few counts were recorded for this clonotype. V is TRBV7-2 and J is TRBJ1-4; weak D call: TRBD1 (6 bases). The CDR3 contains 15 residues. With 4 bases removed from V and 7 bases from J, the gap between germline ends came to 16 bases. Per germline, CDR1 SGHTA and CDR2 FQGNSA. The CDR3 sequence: CASSSWRGAFEKLFF. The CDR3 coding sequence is TGTGCCAGCAGCTCATGGAGGGGGGCTTTTGAAAAACTGTTTTTT.

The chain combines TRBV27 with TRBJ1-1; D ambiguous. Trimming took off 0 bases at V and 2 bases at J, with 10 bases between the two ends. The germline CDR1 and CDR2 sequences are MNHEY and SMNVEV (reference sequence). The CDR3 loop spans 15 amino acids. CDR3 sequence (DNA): TGTGCCAGCAGTTTATCGAAGGGTTCAAACACTGAAGCTTTCTTT. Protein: CASSLSKGSNTEAFF.

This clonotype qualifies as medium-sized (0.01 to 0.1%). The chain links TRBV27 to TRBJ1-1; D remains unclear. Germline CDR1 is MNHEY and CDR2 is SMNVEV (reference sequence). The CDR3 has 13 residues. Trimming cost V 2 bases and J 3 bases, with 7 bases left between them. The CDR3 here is CASSLAVYTEAFF. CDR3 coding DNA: TGTGCCAGCAGTTTAGCAGTCTACACTGAAGCTTTCTTT.

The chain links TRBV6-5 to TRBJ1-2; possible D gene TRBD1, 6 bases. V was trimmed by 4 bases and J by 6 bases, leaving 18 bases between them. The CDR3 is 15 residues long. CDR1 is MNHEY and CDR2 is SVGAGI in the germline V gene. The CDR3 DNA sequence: TGTGCCAGCAGTTCCTATCGGGGGGCGGGGAATGGCTACACCTTC. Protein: CASSSYRGAGNGYTF.

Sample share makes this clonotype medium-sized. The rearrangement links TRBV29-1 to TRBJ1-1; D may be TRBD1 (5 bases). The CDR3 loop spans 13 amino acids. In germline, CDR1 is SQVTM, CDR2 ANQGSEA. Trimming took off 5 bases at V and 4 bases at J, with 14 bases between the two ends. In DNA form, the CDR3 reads TGCAGCGTTAGAAGGGGTAGGGGCACTGAAGCTTTCTTT. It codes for CSVRRGRGTEAFF.

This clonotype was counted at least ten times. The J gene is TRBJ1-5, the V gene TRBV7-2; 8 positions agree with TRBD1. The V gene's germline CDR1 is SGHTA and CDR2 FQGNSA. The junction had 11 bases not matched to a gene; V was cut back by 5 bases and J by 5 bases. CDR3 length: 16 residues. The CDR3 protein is CASSLISSTGDQPQHF. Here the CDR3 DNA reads TGTGCCAGCAGCCTTATATCGTCGACAGGGGATCAGCCCCAGCATTTT.

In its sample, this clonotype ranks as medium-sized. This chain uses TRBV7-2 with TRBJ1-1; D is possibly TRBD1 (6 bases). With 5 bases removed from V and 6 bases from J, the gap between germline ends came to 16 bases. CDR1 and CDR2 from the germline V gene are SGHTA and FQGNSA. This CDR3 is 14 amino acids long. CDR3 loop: CASSTAWGAPEAFF. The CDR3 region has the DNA TGTGCCAGCAGCACCGCGTGGGGGGCCCCTGAAGCTTTCTTT.